The 21 T cell receptor beta chains in this list originate from one sample, sequenced in a study of early T cells in non-severe SARS-CoV-2 infection. TCRdb processed the 5' RACE reads anew with MiXCR; each CDR3 protein has one entry. The sample has just over 25,000 distinct CDR3 sequences; roughly 4% are singletons. Sequencing used whole blood. These receptors originate from an adult who was a healthcare worker with PCR-confirmed SARS-CoV-2 infection or an uninfected control (not recorded which).

This clonotype was seen at least ten times. The chain carries TRBV20-1 and TRBJ1-1; D is perhaps TRBD1 (6 bases). Between the trimmed V and J ends, which lost 2 bases and 5 bases, there was a span of 15 bases. This CDR3 contains 14 residues. Germline loops: CDR1 DFQATT, CDR2 SNEGSKA (reference sequence). CDR3 sequence: CSARQTGGGTEAFF. DNA of the CDR3: TGCAGTGCTAGACAAACGGGAGGGGGGACTGAAGCTTTCTTT.

This clonotype was counted between two and nine times. The CDR3 loop reads CASSYRASPDTQYF. The CDR3 DNA follows: TGTGCCAGCAGTTACCGGGCATCTCCAGATACGCAGTATTTT. The V and J genes are TRBV6-6 and TRBJ2-3; no definite D call. Deletions cut 2 bases from V and 4 bases from J, with 10 bases between. Germline V lookup: CDR1 MNHNY, CDR2 SVGAGI (reference sequence). The CDR3 totals 14 residues.

The J gene is TRBJ1-4, the V gene TRBV12-3 or TRBV12-4; D perhaps matches TRBD1 (6 bases). V was cut by 6 bases and J by 5 bases, with 13 bases left in between. This CDR3 is built from 14 residues. CDR3: CASSQAGVNEKLFF. For the CDR3, the DNA is TGTGCCAGCAGCCAGGCAGGGGTGAATGAAAAACTGTTTTTT.

This clonotype was seen a few times. The J gene is TRBJ2-7, the V gene TRBV20-1; perhaps D is TRBD1 or TRBD2 (5 bases each). The CDR3 extends over 13 amino acids. Germline lookup yields CDR1 DFQATT and CDR2 SNEGSKA (reference sequence). Trimming removed 3 bases at V and 1 base at J, with 10 bases between. Written as DNA, the CDR3 is TGCAGTGCTAGTTGGGGGAATTCCTACGAGCAGTACTTC. Translated: CSASWGNSYEQYF.

This clonotype occurred many times. It is unclear where the CDR3 begins or ends on the DNA, so no DNA is shown, and the CDR3 is as TCRdb lists it. The chain joins TRBV7-3 to TRBJ2-2; the tabulated D call, TRBD1, remains unverified against the DNA. Germline V gene data show CDR1 as SGHTA and CDR2 as FQGTGA. Termini included, the CDR3 measures 18 amino acids. The CDR3 protein is CASSTGQAEIRCPGSCFF.

This clonotype turned up a few times. The gene calls are TRBV12-2 and TRBJ1-1. TRBV12-2 is a known pseudogene. The CDR3 consists of 16 residues. CDR3 in amino acids: CASRPPGGGPNTEAFF. Here the CDR3 DNA reads TGTGCAAGTCGCCCACCCGGCGGGGGGCCCAACACTGAAGCTTTCTTT.

This clonotype was found many times. V is TRBV10-3 and J is TRBJ2-7; D may be TRBD2 (7 bases). The CDR3 loop spans 13 amino acids. Germline CDR1 and CDR2: ENHRY and SYGVKD. With 8 bases removed from V and 4 bases from J, the gap between germline ends came to 15 bases. CDR3 in amino acids: CAIGLGGAYEQYF. DNA of the CDR3: TGTGCCATCGGGCTAGGGGGGGCGTACGAGCAGTACTTC.

This clonotype came up a few times. The chain recombines TRBV5-4 with TRBJ2-1, with 8 bases lining up with TRBD1. The length of the CDR3 is 13 residues. V was clipped by 3 bases and J by 9 bases; unmatched bases: 5. Germline-derived CDR1 and CDR2 are SGHNT and YYREEE (reference sequence). The CDR3 protein is CASSSDRVGEQFF. The CDR3 DNA reads TGTGCCAGCAGCTCGGACAGGGTGGGTGAGCAGTTCTTC.

This clonotype was observed at least ten times. This chain uses TRBV24-1 with TRBJ2-2; TRBD2 might be the D (5 bases). Between the trimmed V and J ends, which lost 7 bases and 3 bases, there was a span of 11 bases. The length of the CDR3 is 14 residues. The germline V gene has CDR1 KGHDR and CDR2 SFDVKD. The CDR3 sequence is CATRAAGDTGELFF. CDR3 coding DNA: TGTGCCACCAGGGCCGCCGGGGACACCGGGGAGCTGTTTTTT.

Many counts were recorded for this clonotype. V gene TRBV24-1 combines with J gene TRBJ2-7, with a possible D match to TRBD2 (5 bases). From germline, CDR1 is KGHDR and CDR2 SFDVKD. V was cut by 4 bases and J by 1 base, with 13 bases left in between. This CDR3 contains 15 residues. In DNA, the CDR3 is TGTGCCACCAGTGAAGAGAGGGATGGATCCTACGAGCAGTACTTC. It translates to CATSEERDGSYEQYF.

This clonotype was seen repeatedly, ten times or more. J is TRBJ2-1 and V is TRBV4-2; 12 bases line up with TRBD1. The CDR3 is 19 amino acids. Germline CDR1 and CDR2: LGHNA and YNFKEQ. The junction had 13 bases not matched to a gene; V was cut back by 0 bases and J by 7 bases. The DNA for the CDR3 is TGTGCCAGCAGCCAAGATTACGGGTCGGCGGGACAGGGGGCAAATGAGCAGTTCTTC. Translating gives CASSQDYGSAGQGANEQFF.

At least ten counts were recorded for this clonotype. The chain employs TRBV7-2 and TRBJ2-1; D gene ambiguous. The germline gives CDR1 SGHTA, CDR2 FQGNSA. V lost 1 base to trimming and J lost 5 bases, with 12 bases between them. The CDR3 totals 15 residues. CDR3 DNA sequence: TGTGCCAGCAGCTTAGACGGACGCCGGGACAATGAGCAGTTCTTC. It yields the protein CASSLDGRRDNEQFF.

This clonotype showed up many times. The chain has TRBV6-6 and TRBJ2-1, with no clear D. The CDR3 totals 12 residues. Germline V gene sequence: CDR1 MNHNY, CDR2 SVGAGI (reference sequence). V was shortened by 2 bases and J by 7 bases, with 6 bases between the two germline ends. The CDR3 sequence: CASSYTQNEQFF. The CDR3, as DNA: TGTGCCAGCAGTTACACCCAGAATGAGCAGTTCTTC.

This clonotype was seen ten or more times. This sequence joins TRBV6-2 or TRBV6-3 and TRBJ2-2; D is tentatively TRBD1 or TRBD2 (6 bases each). Trimming shortened V by 7 bases and J by 2 bases, and 14 bases separated the two germline ends. The CDR3 consists of 15 residues. Germline assignment: CDR1 MNHEY and CDR2 SVGEGT. CDR3 bases: TGTGCCAGCAACGAAGGGGGGAGTAACACCGGGGAGCTGTTTTTT. Translating gives CASNEGGSNTGELFF.

This clonotype is classed as medium-sized. The chain joins TRBV28 to TRBJ2-5; 9 bases line up with TRBD2. CDR3 length: 14 amino acids. Germline CDR1 reads MDHEN; CDR2 reads SYDVKM. Trimming cost V 6 bases and J 5 bases; bases outside gene matches: 7. CDR3 sequence reads: CASRKSGRPETQYF. The CDR3 DNA follows: TGTGCCAGCAGAAAGAGCGGGAGGCCCGAGACCCAGTACTTC.

The DNA for the CDR3 is TGTGCCAGCAGCGTTACCTGGCTAGCGGTGACAGATACGCAGTATTTT. This gives the protein CASSVTWLAVTDTQYF. This chain joins TRBV7-2 and TRBJ2-3, with 7 bases that match TRBD2. The CDR3 is 16 residues long. Trimming at V came to 5 bases and at J to 3 bases, leaving 11 bases not matched to a gene. Germline CDR1 is SGHTA and CDR2 is FQGNSA.

At least ten counts were recorded for this clonotype. The chain has TRBV6-1 and TRBJ2-2; maybe TRBD1 (6 bases). The V gene lost 5 bases and the J gene lost 2 bases, with 15 bases spanning the gap. There are 16 residues in the CDR3. Germline loops: CDR1 MNHNS, CDR2 SASEGT. CDR3 amino acids: CASSSEGVPNTGELFF. CDR3 bases: TGTGCCAGCAGTAGCGAGGGGGTGCCCAACACCGGGGAGCTGTTTTTT.

This clonotype was seen only a few times. The V gene is TRBV18, the J gene TRBJ2-7, with 9 positions matching TRBD1. The CDR3 contains 13 residues. Germline CDR1 and CDR2: KGHSH and LQKENI. The junction had 1 base not matched to a gene; V was cut back by 5 bases and J by 2 bases. CDR3 nucleotides: TGTGCCAGCTCAGGGACAGGGACCTACGAGCAGTACTTC. It yields the protein CASSGTGTYEQYF.

This clonotype has only a few counts. J is TRBJ1-2 and V is TRBV29-1; D unresolved. CDR3 size: 13 residues. V was trimmed by 2 bases and J by 4 bases, leaving 11 bases between them. CDR1 is SQVTM and CDR2 is ANQGSEA in the germline V gene. In DNA form, the CDR3 reads TGCAGCGTTGAAAGGGATTCTAGCTATGGCTACACCTTC. Protein: CSVERDSSYGYTF. Filled out from reference TRBV29-1 and TRBJ1-2, the complete variable domain reads SAVISQKPSRDICQRGTSLTIQCQVDSQVTMMFWYRQQPGQSLTLIATANQGSEATYESGFVIDKFPISRPNLTFSTLTVSNMSPEDSSIYLCSVERDSSYGYTFGSGTRLTVV.

This sequence joins TRBV7-8 and TRBJ1-5; 7 bases match TRBD1. The CDR3 is 17 amino acids. Germline CDR1 is SGHVS and CDR2 is FQNEAQ. J was trimmed by 4 bases and V by 2 bases; bases with no gene match: 11. The CDR3 here is CASSLRGRQGQNQPQHF. CDR3 in DNA: TGTGCCAGCAGCTTACGGGGACGACAGGGCCAAAATCAGCCCCAGCATTTT.

This clonotype was detected many times. This rearrangement joins TRBV7-3 to TRBJ2-7, with 10 nucleotides matching TRBD1. V gave up 6 bases and J gave up 2 bases; unmatched junction bases: 4. The CDR3 has 14 amino acids. Germline V gene lookup returns CDR1 SGHTA and CDR2 FQGTGA. CDR3 amino acids: CASSLGTGAYEQYF. CDR3 sequence (DNA): TGTGCCAGCAGTCTGGGGACAGGGGCCTACGAGCAGTACTTC.